What follows is one TCR beta chain and its context. These data belong to a study of blood T cell repertoires in COVID-19. As for the study in general: Some COVID-19 samples were acute and others convalescent; all came from the United States, Italy and Spain.

Only in-frame clones appear in the TCRdb table, and some are missing; sequencing was by immunoSEQ multiplex PCR. The sample lists some 350,000 clones, approximately 92% seen once, with over 0.95% in the top ten. This CDR3 comprises 15 residues. CDR1 and CDR2 (germline): LNHNV, YYDKDF (reference sequence). The V end lost 4 bases, the J end lost 1 base, and 12 bases lay between the germline ends. Material for sequencing was PBMCs or T cells enriched from blood (not recorded which). This sequence joins TRBV15 and TRBJ2-3; no reliable D call. The sequence came from a man younger than 35 who had recovered from COVID-19. The CDR3 nucleotides read TGTGCCACCAGCACCTCCCAAACTCGCACAGATACGCAGTATTTT. Its protein product is CATSTSQTRTDTQYF.